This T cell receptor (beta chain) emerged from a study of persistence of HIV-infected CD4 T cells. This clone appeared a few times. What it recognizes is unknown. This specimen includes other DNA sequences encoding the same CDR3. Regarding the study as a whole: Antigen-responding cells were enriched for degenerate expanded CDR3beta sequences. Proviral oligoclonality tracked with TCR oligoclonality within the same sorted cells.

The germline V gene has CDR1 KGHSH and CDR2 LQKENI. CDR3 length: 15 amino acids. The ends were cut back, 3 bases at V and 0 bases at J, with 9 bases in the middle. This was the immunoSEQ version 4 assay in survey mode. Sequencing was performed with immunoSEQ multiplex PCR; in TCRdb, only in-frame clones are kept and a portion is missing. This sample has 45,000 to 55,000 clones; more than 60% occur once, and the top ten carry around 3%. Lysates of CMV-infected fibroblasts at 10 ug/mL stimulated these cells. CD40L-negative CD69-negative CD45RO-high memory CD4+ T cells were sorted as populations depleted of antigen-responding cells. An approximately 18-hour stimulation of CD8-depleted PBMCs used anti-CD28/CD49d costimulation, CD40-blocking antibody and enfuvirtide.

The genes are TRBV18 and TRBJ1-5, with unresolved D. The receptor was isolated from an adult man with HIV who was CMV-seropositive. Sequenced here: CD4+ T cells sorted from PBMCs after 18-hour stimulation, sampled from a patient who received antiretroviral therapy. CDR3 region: CASSPLQDSNQPQHF. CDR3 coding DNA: TGTGCCAGCTCACCCCTCCAGGATAGCAATCAGCCCCAGCATTTT.